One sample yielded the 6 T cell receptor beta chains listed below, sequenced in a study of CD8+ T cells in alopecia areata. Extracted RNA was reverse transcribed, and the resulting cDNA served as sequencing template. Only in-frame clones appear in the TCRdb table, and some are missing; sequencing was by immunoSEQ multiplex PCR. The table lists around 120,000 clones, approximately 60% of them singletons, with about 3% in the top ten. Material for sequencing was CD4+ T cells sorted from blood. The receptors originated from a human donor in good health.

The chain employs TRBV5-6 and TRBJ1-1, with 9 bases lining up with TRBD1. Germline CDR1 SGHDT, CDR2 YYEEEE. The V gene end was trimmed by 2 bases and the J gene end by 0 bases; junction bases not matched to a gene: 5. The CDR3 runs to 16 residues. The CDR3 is CASSFGTGPMNTEAFF. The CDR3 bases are TGTGCCAGCAGCTTTGGGACAGGGCCCATGAACACTGAAGCTTTCTTT.

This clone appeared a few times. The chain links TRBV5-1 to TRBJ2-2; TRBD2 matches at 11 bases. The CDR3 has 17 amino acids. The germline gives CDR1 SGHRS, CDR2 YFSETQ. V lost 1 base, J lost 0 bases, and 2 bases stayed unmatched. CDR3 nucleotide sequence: TGCGCCAGCAGCTTGCGACTAGCGGGGTCGAACACCGGGGAGCTGTTTTTT. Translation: CASSLRLAGSNTGELFF.

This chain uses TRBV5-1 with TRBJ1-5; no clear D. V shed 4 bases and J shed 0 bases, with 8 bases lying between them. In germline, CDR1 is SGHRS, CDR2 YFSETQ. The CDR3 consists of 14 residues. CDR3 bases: TGCGCCAGCAGCCCGAGCGGTAGCAATCAGCCCCAGCATTTT. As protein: CASSPSGSNQPQHF. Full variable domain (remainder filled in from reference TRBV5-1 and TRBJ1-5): KAGVTQTPRYLIKTRGQQVTLSCSPISGHRSVSWYQQTPGQGLQFLFEYFSETQRNKGNFPGRFSGRQFSNSRSEMNVSTLELGDSALYLCASSPSGSNQPQHFGDGTRLSIL.

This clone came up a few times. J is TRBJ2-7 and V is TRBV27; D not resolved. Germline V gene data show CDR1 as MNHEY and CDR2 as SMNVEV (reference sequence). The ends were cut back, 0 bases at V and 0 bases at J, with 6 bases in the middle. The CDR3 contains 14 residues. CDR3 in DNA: TGTGCCAGCAGTTTATCCCGGAACTCCTACGAGCAGTACTTC. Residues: CASSLSRNSYEQYF.

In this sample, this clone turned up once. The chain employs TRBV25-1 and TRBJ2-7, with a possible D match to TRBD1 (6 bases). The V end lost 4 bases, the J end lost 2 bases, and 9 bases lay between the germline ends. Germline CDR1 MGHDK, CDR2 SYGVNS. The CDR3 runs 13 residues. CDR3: CASSGTVTYEQYF. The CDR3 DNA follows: TGTGCCAGCAGTGGGACAGTCACCTACGAGCAGTACTTC.

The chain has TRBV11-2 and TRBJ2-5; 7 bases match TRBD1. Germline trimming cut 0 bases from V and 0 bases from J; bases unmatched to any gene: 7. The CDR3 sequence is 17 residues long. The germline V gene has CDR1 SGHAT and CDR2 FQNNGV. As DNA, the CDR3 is TGTGCCAGCAGCTTAGATCGGGGCAGGGGGTACCAAGAGACCCAGTACTTC. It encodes CASSLDRGRGYQETQYF.